The rows below give T cell receptor beta chains drawn from one sample of a study of graft-versus-host responses after intestinal transplantation. No antigens are known for them. Sequenced by immunoSEQ multiplex PCR; TCRdb stores in-frame clones only, minus some. The sample yields 100,000 to 130,000 clones, about 87% seen once. The sample here was unstimulated CD4+ T cells sorted from spleen or lymph node cells, taken before transplant. The source is a human donor who was the organ donor for an intestinal transplant. Both conserved end residues are part of each CDR3. A D gene is named only where the DNA matches it firmly. Not all rows give a size; the values are once, few, many and, for expanded clones, a class.

d_gene: .; abundance: .; v_gene: TRBV7-7; len: 16; j_gene: TRBJ2-7; CDR3aa: CASSLGYAAWAYEQYF; CDR3nt: TGTGCTAGCAGCTTAGGATACGCGGCCTGGGCTTACGAGCAGTACTTC
d_gene: TRBD1; abundance: .; v_gene: TRBV19; len: 17; j_gene: TRBJ2-1; CDR3aa: CASSKRSAGTGYNEQFF; CDR3nt: TGTGCCAGTAGTAAACGCTCCGCCGGGACAGGCTACAATGAGCAGTTCTTC
d_gene: TRBD1; abundance: .; v_gene: TRBV5-1; len: 15; j_gene: TRBJ2-5; CDR3aa: CASSLADRGQETQYF; CDR3nt: TGCGCCAGCAGCTTGGCGGACAGGGGGCAAGAGACCCAGTACTTC
d_gene: TRBD1; abundance: .; v_gene: TRBV6-1; len: 14; j_gene: TRBJ1-2; CDR3aa: CASLERQGYYGYTF; CDR3nt: TGTGCCAGCCTAGAGAGACAGGGCTACTATGGCTACACCTTC
d_gene: TRBD2; abundance: few; v_gene: TRBV18; len: 14; j_gene: TRBJ2-5; CDR3aa: CASSRTSAQETQYF; CDR3nt: TGTGCCAGCTCCCGTACTAGCGCCCAAGAGACCCAGTACTTC
d_gene: TRBD1; abundance: few; v_gene: TRBV7-2; len: 16; j_gene: TRBJ2-1; CDR3aa: CASSPLGTVTYNEQFF; CDR3nt: TGTGCCAGCAGCCCCCTCGGGACAGTCACCTACAATGAGCAGTTCTTC
d_gene: .; abundance: .; v_gene: TRBV2; len: 13; j_gene: TRBJ1-1; CDR3aa: CASSASANTEAFF; CDR3nt: TGTGCCAGCAGTGCTTCGGCGAACACTGAAGCTTTCTTT
d_gene: TRBD1; abundance: .; v_gene: TRBV5-6; len: 18; j_gene: TRBJ1-5; CDR3aa: CASSSARRGLGSNQPQHF; CDR3nt: TGTGCCAGCAGCTCAGCGCGCAGGGGGCTAGGTAGCAATCAGCCCCAGCATTTT
d_gene: TRBD2; abundance: once; v_gene: TRBV7-2; len: 16; j_gene: TRBJ2-7; CDR3aa: CASSLTSSGSWYEQYF; CDR3nt: TGTGCCAGCAGCTTAACTTCTAGCGGGAGTTGGTACGAGCAGTACTTC
d_gene: .; abundance: .; v_gene: TRBV13; len: 14; j_gene: TRBJ1-6; CDR3aa: CASSLAGYNSPLHF; CDR3nt: TGTGCCAGCAGCTTAGCGGGCTATAATTCACCCCTCCACTTT
d_gene: .; abundance: .; v_gene: TRBV5-6; len: 14; j_gene: TRBJ2-5; CDR3aa: CASSLRQLQETQYF; CDR3nt: TGTGCCAGCAGCTTGAGACAGTTACAAGAGACCCAGTACTTC
d_gene: .; abundance: .; v_gene: TRBV18; len: 15; j_gene: TRBJ2-3; CDR3aa: CASSPGGLPTDTQYF; CDR3nt: TGTGCCAGCTCACCGGGGGGATTACCTACAGATACGCAGTATTTT
d_gene: TRBD1; abundance: .; v_gene: TRBV19; len: 15; j_gene: TRBJ1-6; CDR3aa: CASSIVDRGNSPLHF; CDR3nt: TGTGCCAGTAGTATAGTGGACAGGGGAAATTCACCCCTCCACTTT
d_gene: .; abundance: once; v_gene: TRBV5-1; len: 14; j_gene: TRBJ2-5; CDR3aa: CASSLGVLQETQYF; CDR3nt: TGCGCCAGCAGCTTGGGTGTCCTCCAAGAGACCCAGTACTTC
d_gene: .; abundance: .; v_gene: TRBV14; len: 13; j_gene: TRBJ1-2; CDR3aa: CASSPARNYGYTF; CDR3nt: TGTGCCAGCAGCCCAGCCCGGAACTATGGCTACACCTTC
d_gene: .; abundance: .; v_gene: TRBV5-1; len: 13; j_gene: TRBJ2-3; CDR3aa: CASSLASTDTQYF; CDR3nt: TGCGCCAGCAGCTTGGCTAGCACAGATACGCAGTATTTT
d_gene: .; abundance: .; v_gene: TRBV9; len: 14; j_gene: TRBJ1-1; CDR3aa: CASSVGGANTEAFF; CDR3nt: TGTGCCAGCAGCGTAGGGGGCGCGAACACTGAAGCTTTCTTT
d_gene: TRBD1; abundance: .; v_gene: TRBV2; len: 14; j_gene: TRBJ1-2; CDR3aa: CASSEEGQGNGYTF; CDR3nt: TGTGCCAGCAGTGAAGAGGGACAGGGAAATGGCTACACCTTC
d_gene: .; abundance: .; v_gene: TRBV7-9; len: 12; j_gene: TRBJ2-1; CDR3aa: CASSRPLAEQFF; CDR3nt: TGTGCCAGCAGTCGACCGCTTGCGGAGCAGTTCTTC
d_gene: .; abundance: .; v_gene: TRBV7-2; len: 14; j_gene: TRBJ1-2; CDR3aa: CASRPTTGNYGYTF; CDR3nt: TGTGCCAGCAGACCGACGACGGGGAACTATGGCTACACCTTC
d_gene: .; abundance: .; v_gene: TRBV7-6; len: 16; j_gene: TRBJ2-2; CDR3aa: CASSLTGAANTGELFF; CDR3nt: TGTGCCAGCAGCTTAACGGGGGCCGCGAACACCGGGGAGCTGTTTTTT
d_gene: TRBD2; abundance: .; v_gene: TRBV5-6; len: 17; j_gene: TRBJ2-3; CDR3aa: CASSSPGLPVRTDTQYF; CDR3nt: TGTGCCAGCAGCTCCCCGGGACTACCTGTCAGGACAGATACGCAGTATTTT
d_gene: .; abundance: .; v_gene: TRBV7-9; len: 14; j_gene: TRBJ2-5; CDR3aa: CASSLVAASETQYF; CDR3nt: TGTGCCAGCAGCTTAGTAGCCGCAAGCGAGACCCAGTACTTC
d_gene: .; abundance: .; v_gene: TRBV7-9; len: 11; j_gene: TRBJ1-1; CDR3aa: CASSPGRAAFF; CDR3nt: TGTGCCAGCAGCCCTGGGAGGGCAGCTTTCTTT
d_gene: TRBD2; abundance: .; v_gene: TRBV2; len: 14; j_gene: TRBJ2-5; CDR3aa: CASTPTSGAKTQYF; CDR3nt: TGTGCCAGCACTCCGACTAGCGGGGCGAAGACCCAGTACTTC
d_gene: .; abundance: .; v_gene: TRBV20-1; len: 11; j_gene: TRBJ2-3; CDR3aa: CSVSPTDTQYF; CDR3nt: TGCAGCGTCTCCCCCACAGATACGCAGTATTTT
d_gene: .; abundance: .; v_gene: TRBV7-9; len: 14; j_gene: TRBJ1-1; CDR3aa: CASSREGQRTEAFF; CDR3nt: TGTGCCAGCAGCCGGGAAGGACAGCGCACTGAAGCTTTCTTT
d_gene: .; abundance: .; v_gene: TRBV4-1; len: 12; j_gene: TRBJ1-4; CDR3aa: CASSQTRAKLFF; CDR3nt: TGCGCCAGCAGCCAGACTCGGGCGAAACTGTTTTTT
d_gene: .; abundance: .; v_gene: TRBV19; len: 16; j_gene: TRBJ1-1; CDR3aa: CASSILQGRGNTEAFF; CDR3nt: TGTGCCAGTAGTATTCTCCAGGGGAGGGGGAACACTGAAGCTTTCTTT
d_gene: TRBD1; abundance: .; v_gene: TRBV6-6; len: 15; j_gene: TRBJ1-6; CDR3aa: CASSDRGTGKSPLHF; CDR3nt: TGTGCCAGCAGTGACCGAGGGACAGGGAAATCACCCCTCCACTTT
d_gene: .; abundance: few; v_gene: TRBV18; len: 16; j_gene: TRBJ1-3; CDR3aa: CASSPTLISSGNTIYF; CDR3nt: TGTGCCAGCTCACCCACCCTGATTAGCTCTGGAAACACCATATATTTT
d_gene: TRBD2; abundance: .; v_gene: TRBV7-2; len: 17; j_gene: TRBJ2-2; CDR3aa: CASSRSKLAGADGELFF; CDR3nt: TGTGCCAGCAGCCGATCGAAACTAGCGGGAGCCGACGGGGAGCTGTTTTTT
d_gene: .; abundance: once; v_gene: TRBV7-9; len: 15; j_gene: TRBJ1-2; CDR3aa: CASSKKDPGNYGYTF; CDR3nt: TGTGCCAGCAGCAAAAAGGATCCGGGGAACTATGGCTACACCTTC
d_gene: .; abundance: .; v_gene: TRBV5-1; len: 13; j_gene: TRBJ2-7; CDR3aa: CASSLPRPAEQYF; CDR3nt: TGCGCCAGCAGCTTACCCCGACCCGCAGAGCAGTACTTC
d_gene: .; abundance: .; v_gene: TRBV19; len: 14; j_gene: TRBJ2-2; CDR3aa: CASSTPPPYGELFF; CDR3nt: TGTGCCAGTAGTACGCCTCCCCCATACGGGGAGCTGTTTTTT
d_gene: .; abundance: .; v_gene: TRBV19; len: 14; j_gene: TRBJ1-6; CDR3aa: CASRTETRNSPLHF; CDR3nt: TGTGCCAGTAGGACAGAGACTAGGAATTCACCCCTCCACTTT
d_gene: .; abundance: once; v_gene: TRBV7-6; len: 21; j_gene: TRBJ2-3; CDR3aa: CASSLTPPAMDTWGAADTQYF; CDR3nt: TGTGCCAGCAGCTTAACTCCCCCCGCCATGGATACGTGGGGGGCCGCAGATACGCAGTATTTT
d_gene: TRBD2; abundance: .; v_gene: TRBV2; len: 15; j_gene: TRBJ2-2; CDR3aa: CASETLAGGTGELFF; CDR3nt: TGTGCCAGCGAAACTCTAGCGGGGGGGACCGGGGAGCTGTTTTTT
d_gene: TRBD1; abundance: .; v_gene: TRBV5-1; len: 15; j_gene: TRBJ1-1; CDR3aa: CASRWTGGPNTEAFF; CDR3nt: TGCGCCAGCAGGTGGACAGGGGGCCCGAACACTGAAGCTTTCTTT
d_gene: TRBD1; abundance: .; v_gene: TRBV5-8; len: 19; j_gene: TRBJ1-3; CDR3aa: CASSRRDRDLFDYENTIYF; CDR3nt: TGTGCCAGCAGCCGCCGGGACAGGGACTTGTTTGATTATGAAAACACCATATATTTT